This T cell receptor (beta chain) is from a study of cytomegalovirus exposure and HLA in healthy donors. Whole-study results and caveats: The tendency of first-cohort TCR clusters to co-occur in the 110 or so validation repertoires emerged from a later analysis. A classifier reportedly called cytomegalovirus status with high sensitivity and specificity. Cytomegalovirus-associated TCR beta chains were listed, numbering some 170.

A remark on this clone: The target antigen is unknown.

Only in-frame clones appear in the TCRdb table, and some are missing; sequencing was by immunoSEQ multiplex PCR. The data show 190,000 or so clones, roughly 88% seen once. The CDR3 is made up of 14 amino acids. Losses at the gene ends were 2 bases for V and 6 bases for J; bases not matched to a gene: 2. The V gene's germline CDR1 is MNHNS and CDR2 SASEGT. The sequence derives from a young woman in good health and CMV-seropositive. The chain combines TRBV6-1 with TRBJ1-2, with 11 positions matching TRBD1. Sequenced input: PBMCs. CDR3 coding DNA: TGTGCCAGCAGTGAACGGACAGGGGGCGATGGCTACACCTTC. Translating gives CASSERTGGDGYTF.